This TCR beta chain was recovered during a study of T cells in Graves' hyperthyroidism and ophthalmopathy. This clonotype has a handful of counts. Ophthalmopathy cases scored 3 or more on the Clinical Activity Score and 4 or more on NOSPECS grade, with duration below 3 months. The study left out patients who had uncontrolled infection, other autoimmune disease, pregnancy or lactation. TCR beta CDR3 regions were amplified from RNA transcripts. With the HTBI primer set, the TCR CDR3 went through a first round of RT-PCR. TCRdb itself ran the multiplex PCR reads through MiXCR, one entry per CDR3 protein. The sample shows around 270,000 distinct CDR3 sequences, around 20% of them seen only once. Germline CDR1 MNHEY, CDR2 SVGEGT. V lost 8 bases and J lost 2; bases outside the gene matches: 7. CDR3 length equals 14 residues.

The sample taken for sequencing was blood. The V call is TRBV6-2 or TRBV6-3, the J call TRBJ2-3, with 7 nucleotides matching TRBD1. This TCR was recovered from a man over 45 with Graves' ophthalmopathy. CDR3 DNA sequence: TGTGCCAGCGACAGGGACCGATACACAGATACGCAGTATTTT. Translated: CASDRDRYTDTQYF.